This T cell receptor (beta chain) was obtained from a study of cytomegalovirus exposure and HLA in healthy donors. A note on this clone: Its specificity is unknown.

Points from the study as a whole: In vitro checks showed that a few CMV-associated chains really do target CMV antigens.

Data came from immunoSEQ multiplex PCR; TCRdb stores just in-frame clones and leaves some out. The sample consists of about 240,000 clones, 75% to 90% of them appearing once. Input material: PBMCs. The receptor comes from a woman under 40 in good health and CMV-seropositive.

The CDR3 sequence: CASSLGTGRDGYTF. CDR3 nucleotide sequence: TGTGCCAGCAGTTTGGGGACAGGGAGGGATGGCTACACCTTC. This chain links TRBV28 with TRBJ1-2; TRBD1 matches 9 bases. Germline V gives CDR1 MDHEN, CDR2 SYDVKM. The CDR3 covers 14 residues. V lost 3 bases to trimming and J lost 6 bases; unmatched junction nucleotides: 5.